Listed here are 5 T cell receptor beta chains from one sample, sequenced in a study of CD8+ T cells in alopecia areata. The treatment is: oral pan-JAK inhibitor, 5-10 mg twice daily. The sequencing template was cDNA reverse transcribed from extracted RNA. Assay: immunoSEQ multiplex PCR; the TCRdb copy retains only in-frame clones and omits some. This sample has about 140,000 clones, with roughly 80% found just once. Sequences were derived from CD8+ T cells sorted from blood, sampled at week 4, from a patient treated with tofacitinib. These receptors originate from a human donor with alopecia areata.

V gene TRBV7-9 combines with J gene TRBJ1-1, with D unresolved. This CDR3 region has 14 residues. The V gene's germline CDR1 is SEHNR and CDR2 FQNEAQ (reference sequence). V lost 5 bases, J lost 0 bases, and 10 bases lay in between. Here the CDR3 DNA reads TGTGCCAGCAGCCCCCTGGGAATGAACACTGAAGCTTTCTTT. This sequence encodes CASSPLGMNTEAFF.

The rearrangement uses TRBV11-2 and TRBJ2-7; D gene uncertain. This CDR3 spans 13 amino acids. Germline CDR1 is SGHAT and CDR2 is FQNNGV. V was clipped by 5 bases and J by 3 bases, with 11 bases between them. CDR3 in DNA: TGTGCCAGCAGCCCCCGTCCTATCTACGAGCAGTACTTC. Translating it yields CASSPRPIYEQYF.

CDR3: CASSQPPPLAGGQETQYF. CDR3 coding DNA: TGCGCCAGCAGTCAACCACCACCGTTAGCGGGGGGGCAGGAGACCCAGTACTTC. The V gene is TRBV23-1, the J gene TRBJ2-5; 11 nucleotides align to TRBD2. TRBV23-1 is annotated as an ORF whose role is uncertain. Trimming removed 2 bases from V and 5 bases from J; junction bases left unmatched: 13. The CDR3 extends over 18 amino acids.

The CDR3 bases are TGTGCCATCAGTGAGCCCCAAATCATACAAAGGGCCTCCTCCTACAATGAGCAGTTCTTC. It is translated as CAISEPQIIQRASSYNEQFF. The chain has TRBV10-3 and TRBJ2-1, with unresolved D. Germline CDR1 reads ENHRY; CDR2 reads SYGVKD. The CDR3 consists of 20 residues. The V end lost 2 bases, the J end lost 0 bases, and 23 bases lay between the germline ends.

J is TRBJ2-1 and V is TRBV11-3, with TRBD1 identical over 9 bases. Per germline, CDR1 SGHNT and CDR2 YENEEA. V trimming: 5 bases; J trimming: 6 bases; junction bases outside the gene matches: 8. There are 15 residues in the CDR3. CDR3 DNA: TGTGCCAGCAGCACCCGGGACAGGGCGGTCAATGAGCAGTTCTTC. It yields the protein CASSTRDRAVNEQFF.